This T cell receptor (beta chain) originates from a study of blood T cell repertoires in COVID-19. Study-level information: From T cells, B-cell-depleted T cells, or PBMCs came the material, which was cDNA or gDNA.

The CDR3 has 17 amino acids. Trimming took 3 bases from V and 2 from J, leaving 18 bases between them. Measured with immunoSEQ multiplex PCR; TCRdb has only the in-frame clones, and not every one. There are roughly 110,000 clones in the sample; approximately 88% occur only once, and approximately 0.76% lies in the top ten. Specimen: peripheral blood. The chain links TRBV23-1 to TRBJ2-3, with D possibly TRBD1 on 5 matching bases. TRBV23-1 is noted as an ORF with a role that remains uncertain. The clonotype was recovered from a woman in her 70s with acute or convalescent COVID-19. The CDR3 DNA sequence: TGCGCCAGCAGTCAGTCAGAAACAGGAGATCCCACAGATACGCAGTATTTT. The encoded protein is CASSQSETGDPTDTQYF.